Shown below are 17 T cell receptor beta chains from a single sample sequenced in a study of beta chain features in type 1 diabetes. Expressed TCRB transcripts were sequenced, since all the RNA that had been isolated was reverse transcribed. Clones were sequenced by immunoSEQ multiplex PCR, and TCRdb holds only the in-frame ones, with some missing. The sample shows under 450,000 clones, around 16% of them seen only once. The sequenced material came from naive CD4+ T cells from blood. These TCRs come from a woman aged 18-29 years in good health.

This clone has just a few counts. This chain connects TRBV29-1 to TRBJ2-1; D might be TRBD2 (5 bases). Germline V lookup: CDR1 SQVTM, CDR2 ANQGSEA. The CDR3 extends over 13 amino acids. V was cut by 3 bases and J by 8 bases, with 14 bases left in between. CDR3 DNA: TGCAGCGTTGAGTGGCTAGCTGGCGATGAGCAGTTCTTC. Amino acids: CSVEWLAGDEQFF.

On this clone itself: Sequence at one end of the junction differs from germline and may be a read error. The chain uses TRBV5-5 and TRBJ2-5; TRBD2 is a possible D gene (6 bases). The CDR3 totals 13 residues. Germline V lookup: CDR1 SGHKS, CDR2 YYEKEE (reference sequence). The CDR3 here is CASSFRFGDSTNF. For the CDR3, the DNA is TGTGCCAGCAGCTTTAGATTTGGGGACTCAACAAACTTC.

The CDR3 spells CAISESSGGETQYF. The DNA for the CDR3 is TGTGCCATCAGTGAGTCAAGCGGGGGCGAGACCCAGTACTTC. The chain couples TRBV10-3 to TRBJ2-5, with 8 positions matching TRBD2. Germline V lookup: CDR1 ENHRY, CDR2 SYGVKD. Trimming cost V 0 bases and J 5 bases; bases outside gene matches: 2. This CDR3 spans 14 amino acids.

The J gene is TRBJ2-7, the V gene TRBV21-1; the D call of TRBD2 is as the table states it, not checked on the DNA. TRBV21-1 is flagged as a pseudogene. The length of the CDR3 is 16 residues. CDR3 in amino acids: CASSGRTSGRTYEQYF. In DNA, the CDR3 is TGTGCCAGCAGCGGACGGACTAGCGGGAGGACCTACGAGCAGTACTTC.

This clone was picked up a small number of times. This rearrangement joins TRBV6-5 to TRBJ2-1, with a possible D match to TRBD1 (6 bases). Germline-derived CDR1 and CDR2 are MNHEY and SVGAGI. The CDR3 runs to 15 residues. Trimming pared 0 bases from V and 7 bases from J, leaving 13 bases between. The CDR3 nucleotides are TGTGCCAGCAGTTACTCACAGGGCGCCTGGAATGAGCAGTTCTTC. Its protein is CASSYSQGAWNEQFF.

This clone was seen more than once but under ten times. The rearrangement joins TRBV7-2 to TRBJ2-7; perhaps TRBD1 as D (6 bases). This CDR3 is 15 amino acids long. Per germline, CDR1 SGHTA and CDR2 FQGNSA. V was trimmed by 3 bases and J by 0 bases, leaving 12 bases between them. In DNA, the CDR3 is TGTGCCAGCAGCTTTCTACAGGGCAGCTCCTACGAGCAGTACTTC. Protein sequence: CASSFLQGSSYEQYF.

The table lists this clone with a few counts. The chain links TRBV10-3 to TRBJ2-5; 7 nucleotides match TRBD2. The germline V gene has CDR1 ENHRY and CDR2 SYGVKD. J was trimmed by 4 bases and V by 6 bases; bases with no gene match: 5. The CDR3 is 13 amino acids. CDR3 coding DNA: TGTGCCATCAGAAGGCGGGAGTCAGAGACCCAGTACTTC. This encodes CAIRRRESETQYF.

V gene TRBV27 combines with J gene TRBJ2-1; 8 bases map to TRBD2. The CDR3 length is 15 residues. Looked up from germline, CDR1 is MNHEY and CDR2 is SMNVEV (reference sequence). Losses at the gene ends were 6 bases for V and 4 bases for J; bases not matched to a gene: 8. The CDR3 DNA follows: TGTGCCAGCAGCGATATAGCGGGGTCGTACAATGAGCAGTTCTTC. Translation: CASSDIAGSYNEQFF.

The chain links TRBV25-1 to TRBJ2-7, with 8 bases identical to TRBD1. Trimming removed 5 bases from V and 5 bases from J; junction bases left unmatched: 8. This CDR3 is built from 14 residues. Germline-derived CDR1 and CDR2 are MGHDK and SYGVNS. The CDR3 nucleotides read TGTGCCAGCAGTCGGTGGACAGGGAACCACGAGCAGTACTTC. Its protein product is CASSRWTGNHEQYF.

In this sample, this clone turned up a few times. The chain has TRBV5-5 and TRBJ2-7; 8 nucleotides agree with TRBD2. CDR1 SGHKS and CDR2 YYEKEE come from the germline V gene (reference sequence). This CDR3 is 15 amino acids long. The ends lost 2 bases at V and 2 bases at J; junction bases unmatched: 6. The CDR3 loop is CASSFRLAPAYEQYF. The DNA of the CDR3 is TGTGCCAGCAGCTTCAGACTAGCGCCCGCCTACGAGCAGTACTTC.

The table lists this clone with a few counts. V and J are TRBV5-4 and TRBJ1-1; D gene unclear. Germline V gene sequence: CDR1 SGHNT, CDR2 YYREEE (reference sequence). There are 16 residues in the CDR3. Trimming left V 4 bases short and J 3 bases short, with 19 bases between. CDR3 DNA: TGTGCCAGCAGCAACGACGGAGCCATTATGGACACTGAAGCTTTCTTT. Encoded protein: CASSNDGAIMDTEAFF.

The chain couples TRBV19 to TRBJ2-7, with 12 bases fitting TRBD1. This CDR3 has 16 residues. V shed 4 bases and J 9 bases; nucleotides not matched to a gene: 13. Germline lookup yields CDR1 LNHDA and CDR2 SQIVND (reference sequence). In DNA form, the CDR3 reads TGTGCCAGTAGTACCCGGGACAGGGGGCGAACGGACGGGCAGTACTTC. Translated, it gives CASSTRDRGRTDGQYF. The whole variable domain, remainder taken from reference TRBV19 and TRBJ2-7, is DGGITQSPKYLFRKEGQNVTLSCEQNLNHDAMYWYRQDPGQGLRLIYYSQIVNDFQKGDIAEGYSVSREKKESFPLTVTSAQKNPTAFYLCASSTRDRGRTDGQYFGPGTRLTVT.

This clone has more than one count but fewer than ten. The chain combines TRBV28 with TRBJ2-5; 11 bases match TRBD2. J was trimmed by 8 bases and V by 0 bases; bases with no gene match: 5. The CDR3 consists of 15 residues. Germline V gives CDR1 MDHEN, CDR2 SYDVKM. The CDR3 DNA is TGTGCCAGCAGTTTATGGAGTCTAGCGGGAGGTACCCAGTACTTC. It codes for CASSLWSLAGGTQYF.

The chain has TRBV6-1 and TRBJ2-3; 7 bases line up with TRBD1. There are 13 residues in the CDR3. Germline CDR1 reads MNHNS; CDR2 reads SASEGT. The V segment lost 6 bases and the J segment 4 bases; nucleotides outside the gene matches: 4. In DNA, the CDR3 is TGTGCCAGCAGCCGAACAGGGGCAGATACGCAGTATTTT. It specifies CASSRTGADTQYF.

The chain uses TRBV19 and TRBJ2-1; TRBD2 aligns across 8 bases. Germline CDR1 LNHDA, CDR2 SQIVND (reference sequence). Trimming cost V 7 bases and J 4 bases; bases outside gene matches: 9. This CDR3 is 15 amino acids long. The CDR3 spells CASKVGRGVYNEQFF. The CDR3 DNA sequence: TGTGCCAGTAAAGTAGGGCGGGGGGTGTACAATGAGCAGTTCTTC.

This clone was counted only a few times. The chain uses TRBV14 and TRBJ2-4, with D unclear. Looked up from germline, CDR1 is SGHDN and CDR2 is FVKESK. V was shortened by 4 bases and J by 0 bases, with 7 bases between the two germline ends. The CDR3 extends over 14 amino acids. Written as DNA, the CDR3 is TGTGCCAGCAGCCGCGGTTTAGCCAAAAACATTCAGTACTTC. Its protein product is CASSRGLAKNIQYF.

In the case of this clone: Other DNA sequences in this sample translate to the same CDR3. V is TRBV7-9 and J is TRBJ2-1; D may be TRBD1 (6 bases). Between the trimmed V and J ends, which lost 4 bases and 7 bases, there was a span of 8 bases. The CDR3 covers 12 residues. CDR1 SEHNR and CDR2 FQNEAQ come from the germline V gene (reference sequence). In DNA form, the CDR3 reads TGTGCCAGCAGCTCACAGGGAAATGAGCAGTTCTTC. It codes for CASSSQGNEQFF.